The rows below give T cell receptor beta chains drawn from one sample of a study of multiple sclerosis patients with progressive multifocal leukoencephalopathy. TCRdb keeps only in-frame clones here, not all; method: immunoSEQ multiplex PCR. The table shows fewer than 35,000 clones, with roughly 84% occurring only once. This specimen was PBMCs, taken from a patient treated with natalizumab. All receptors come from a human donor with progressive multifocal leukoencephalopathy. Each CDR3 is given with its conserved first and last residue. D genes are given only for firm matches. The size field is filled for only some rows; it gives once, few, many or a size class.

v_gene	j_gene	abundance	d_gene	CDR3nt	CDR3aa
TRBV28	TRBJ2-4	.	.	TGTGCCAGCAGTCCCCTCCTGGCCCTAGCCAAAAACATTCAGTACTTC	CASSPLLALAKNIQYF
TRBV7-2	TRBJ2-7	.	.	TGTGCCAGCAGCTTAGGTTGGACCGCCAGCTCCTACGAGCAGTACTTC	CASSLGWTASSYEQYF
TRBV10-3	TRBJ2-2	.	.	TGTGCCATCAGCCCCCGAAACGTGACGGCCACCGGGGAGCTGTTTTTT	CAISPRNVTATGELFF
TRBV5-4	TRBJ2-1	.	.	TGTGCCAGCAGCTTGGCCGGGACCGCTTTTAATGAGCAGTTCTTC	CASSLAGTAFNEQFF
TRBV18	TRBJ2-5	once	.	TGTGCCAGCTCACCATATCTACTCGACCAAGAGACCCAGTACTTC	CASSPYLLDQETQYF
TRBV5-1	TRBJ2-7	.	.	TGCGCCAGCAGCCCCCGGCGGGCACCCGAAGTTACCGAGCAGTACTTC	CASSPRRAPEVTEQYF
TRBV6-1	TRBJ1-1	.	.	TGTGCCAGCAGTGTACCCGGGACGGAGAACACTGAAGCTTTCTTT	CASSVPGTENTEAFF
TRBV28	TRBJ1-3	.	.	TGTGCCAGCAGTCGACAGCGAAACACCATATATTTT	CASSRQRNTIYF
TRBV9	TRBJ1-2	.	.	TGTGCCAGCAGCCCTCCGGGACGGTTCTATGGCTACACCTTC	CASSPPGRFYGYTF
TRBV7-9	TRBJ2-3	.	.	TGTGCCAGCAGCTTAGAGTGGGCCGGGGATACGCAGTATTTT	CASSLEWAGDTQYF